These 27 T cell receptor beta chains came from one sample sequenced in a study of cytomegalovirus exposure and HLA in healthy donors. PCR involved 60 Vbeta and 13 Jbeta primers. TCRdb keeps only in-frame clones here, not all; method: immunoSEQ multiplex PCR. Of around 140,000 clones in the sample, roughly four fifths were seen once. The sample taken for sequencing was PBMCs. These receptors were taken from a woman aged 40 to 50 in good health and CMV-seronegative.

This clone has just one count. The chain couples TRBV7-9 to TRBJ1-1; D unresolved. Trimming stripped 4 bases from V and 6 bases from J, with 9 bases between. This CDR3 is built from 12 residues. Germline V gene data show CDR1 as SEHNR and CDR2 as FQNEAQ (reference sequence). The chain's CDR3 is CASSSSGSEAFF. CDR3 nucleotides: TGTGCCAGCAGCTCCTCGGGGTCTGAAGCTTTCTTT.

The rearrangement uses TRBV28 and TRBJ1-1; no definite D call. This CDR3 contains 15 residues. The germline V gene encodes CDR1 MDHEN and CDR2 SYDVKM. Trimming removed 1 base at V and 0 bases at J, with 9 bases between. The DNA for the CDR3 is TGTGCCAGCAGTTTATTATCCGTTATGAACACTGAAGCTTTCTTT. Its protein product is CASSLLSVMNTEAFF.

The chain has TRBV5-8 and TRBJ1-2; TRBD1 agrees at 8 bases. This CDR3 spans 18 amino acids. CDR1 and CDR2 (germline): SGHTS, YDEGEE. Trimming cost V 4 bases and J 6 bases; bases outside gene matches: 20. The CDR3 DNA reads TGTGCCAGCAGCCCTAAGACAGGGGCCAAACGATATTCAGATGGCTACACCTTC. It translates to CASSPKTGAKRYSDGYTF. Combining the CDR3 with reference TRBV5-8 and TRBJ1-2 gives the whole variable domain EAGVTQSPTHLIKTRGQQATLRCSPISGHTSVYWYQQALGLGLQFLLWYDEGEERNRGNFPPRFSGRQFPNYSSELNVNALELEDSALYLCASSPKTGAKRYSDGYTFGSGTRLTVV.

The gene calls are TRBV10-1 and TRBJ2-7; 8 nucleotides match TRBD2. The CDR3 totals 14 residues. V shed 6 bases and J 3 bases; nucleotides not matched to a gene: 7. CDR1 and CDR2 (germline): WNHNN, SYGVQD (reference sequence). CDR3 sequence: CASRGLEGNYEQYF. CDR3 coding DNA: TGCGCCAGCAGGGGACTAGAGGGGAACTACGAGCAGTACTTC.

The chain joins TRBV30 to TRBJ1-4, with 8 bases lining up with TRBD1. Trimming removed 1 base from V and 7 bases from J; junction bases left unmatched: 5. CDR3 length: 14 amino acids. From germline, CDR1 is GTSNPN and CDR2 SVGIG (reference sequence). The CDR3 reads CAWSAGGGGEKLFF. DNA for the CDR3: TGTGCCTGGAGTGCAGGGGGCGGAGGTGAAAAACTGTTTTTT. The full variable domain, with the rest looked up from reference TRBV30 and TRBJ1-4, is SQTIHQWPATLVQPVGSPLSLECTVEGTSNPNLYWYRQAAGRGLQLLFYSVGIGQISSEVPQNLSASRPQDRQFILSSKKLLLSDSGFYLCAWSAGGGGEKLFFGSGTQLSVL.

V and J are TRBV7-9 and TRBJ1-4; D possibly corresponds to TRBD1 (6 bases). V was shortened by 5 bases and J by 8 bases, with 21 bases between the two germline ends. Germline lookup yields CDR1 SEHNR and CDR2 FQNEAQ (reference sequence). The CDR3 has 16 residues. The CDR3: CASSPSRTVRTEKLFF. In DNA form, the CDR3 reads TGTGCCAGCAGCCCAAGTCGGACAGTCCGAACGGAAAAACTGTTTTTT.

This chain connects TRBV7-2 to TRBJ1-2; TRBD1 is a possible D gene (5 bases). CDR3 length: 13 amino acids. With 5 bases removed from V and 2 bases from J, the gap between germline ends came to 9 bases. Germline V gene lookup returns CDR1 SGHTA and CDR2 FQGNSA. The CDR3: CASSAGPNYGYTF. In DNA form, the CDR3 reads TGTGCCAGCAGCGCGGGACCGAACTATGGCTACACCTTC.

For the CDR3, the DNA is TGCGCCAGCAGCAATAGGAGAGAAGAAAAACTGTTTTTT. It codes for CASSNRREEKLFF. This chain links TRBV5-1 with TRBJ1-4; D uncertain. The CDR3 sequence is 13 residues long. Trimming removed 4 bases from V and 8 bases from J, with 12 bases in between. CDR1 and CDR2 (germline): SGHRS, YFSETQ.

The V and J genes are TRBV7-9 and TRBJ2-3, with 7 positions matching TRBD1. The V and J ends lost 5 bases and 7 bases, in that order; junction bases with no gene match: 12. This CDR3 comprises 15 residues. Germline CDR1 and CDR2: SEHNR and FQNEAQ (reference sequence). The DNA for the CDR3 is TGTGCCAGCAGCCCGACCCTTCAGGGGGTGTATACGCAGTATTTT. Protein product: CASSPTLQGVYTQYF.

This clone came up a few times. The rearrangement links TRBV10-2 to TRBJ2-5; D is perhaps TRBD2 (6 bases). The CDR3 is 13 residues long. The germline V gene has CDR1 WSHSY and CDR2 SAAADI. Trimming shortened V by 10 bases and J by 3 bases, and 15 bases separated the two germline ends. The CDR3 reads CATTRRLEETQYF. CDR3 DNA sequence: TGCGCCACCACCAGGAGACTAGAAGAGACCCAGTACTTC.

This clone occurred once. The chain carries TRBV2 and TRBJ1-3, with unresolved D. V was cut by 1 base and J by 15 bases, with 16 bases left in between. The CDR3 sequence is 13 residues long. The germline CDR1 and CDR2 sequences are SNHLY and FYNNEI. Here the CDR3 reads CASSEEGWAAGYF. CDR3 DNA: TGTGCCAGCAGTGAAGAGGGTTGGGCGGCGGGATATTTT.

V usage is TRBV25-1 and J usage is TRBJ1-4, with D uncertain. V lost 3 bases to trimming and J lost 5 bases, with 13 bases between them. There are 15 residues in the CDR3. CDR1 and CDR2 from the germline V gene are MGHDK and SYGVNS. CDR3 DNA sequence: TGTGCCAGCAGTGATTACGGGGTCGCGAATGAAAAACTGTTTTTT. Translated: CASSDYGVANEKLFF.

V is TRBV28 and J is TRBJ2-1; D perhaps matches TRBD2 (6 bases). The germline V gene has CDR1 MDHEN and CDR2 SYDVKM. CDR3 size: 16 residues. Trimming cost V 7 bases and J 5 bases, with 21 bases left between them. CDR3 sequence: CASNSDSGIYNNEQFF. For the CDR3, the DNA is TGTGCCAGCAATTCCGATAGCGGTATTTACAACAATGAGCAGTTCTTC.

This clone has a handful of counts. This sequence joins TRBV9 and TRBJ2-3; 8 bases fit TRBD2. Per the germline V gene, CDR1 is SGDLS and CDR2 is YYNGEE. J gave up 6 bases and V 3 bases, and 15 bases lay outside the gene matches. The CDR3 is 17 amino acids. The CDR3 loop is CASSEGIIAGRGDTQYF. CDR3 DNA: TGTGCCAGCAGCGAGGGTATAATAGCGGGGAGGGGCGATACGCAGTATTTT.

This clone came up once. The chain couples TRBV5-1 to TRBJ2-1; 8 nucleotides match TRBD2. The germline V gene has CDR1 SGHRS and CDR2 YFSETQ. This CDR3 spans 15 amino acids. V trimming: 5 bases; J trimming: 9 bases; junction bases outside the gene matches: 13. The CDR3 loop reads CASSSAGGLKAEQFF. The CDR3 region has the DNA TGCGCCAGCAGTTCCGCGGGAGGACTGAAGGCTGAGCAGTTCTTC. Using reference TRBV5-1 and TRBJ2-1 for the parts outside the CDR3, the full variable domain is KAGVTQTPRYLIKTRGQQVTLSCSPISGHRSVSWYQQTPGQGLQFLFEYFSETQRNKGNFPGRFSGRQFSNSRSEMNVSTLELGDSALYLCASSSAGGLKAEQFFGPGTRLTVL.

The rearrangement links TRBV6-5 to TRBJ1-1, with D tentatively TRBD1 (6 bases). The CDR3 contains 15 residues. Trimming stripped 8 bases from V and 0 bases from J, with 16 bases between. Germline values: CDR1 MNHEY, CDR2 SVGAGI. CDR3 DNA sequence: TGTGCCAGCTCCCGCGGGGGGGGGCTGAACACTGAAGCTTTCTTT. It translates to CASSRGGGLNTEAFF.

This chain connects TRBV28 to TRBJ1-2; D remains ambiguous. V gave up 6 bases and J gave up 5 bases, with 7 bases separating them. The germline V gene encodes CDR1 MDHEN and CDR2 SYDVKM. The CDR3 is 11 residues long. CDR3 region: CASRFEYGYTF. The DNA for the CDR3 is TGTGCCAGCAGGTTTGAGTATGGCTACACCTTC.

This chain connects TRBV7-2 to TRBJ1-2; D is ambiguous. From germline, CDR1 is SGHTA and CDR2 FQGNSA. The CDR3 loop spans 14 amino acids. V was pared by 1 base and J by 3 bases, with 9 bases between. The CDR3 is CASSLGHGDYGYTF. Here the CDR3 DNA reads TGTGCCAGCAGCTTAGGTCACGGAGACTATGGCTACACCTTC.

The V gene is TRBV7-6, the J gene TRBJ2-2, with 10 positions matching TRBD2. The CDR3 runs to 18 residues. Looked up from germline, CDR1 is SGHVS and CDR2 is FNYEAQ. The junction had 8 bases not matched to a gene; V was cut back by 1 base and J by 3 bases. CDR3 sequence reads: CASSLVGSGRLDTGELFF. In DNA form, the CDR3 reads TGTGCCAGCAGCTTAGTTGGTAGCGGGAGGCTAGACACCGGGGAGCTGTTTTTT.

The V call is TRBV6-1, the J call TRBJ1-1; D is possibly TRBD1 (6 bases). Trimming removed 7 bases at V and 3 bases at J, with 12 bases between. There are 13 residues in the CDR3. Germline-derived CDR1 and CDR2 are MNHNS and SASEGT. The CDR3 region has the DNA TGTGCCAGCAATAACAGGGTCGACACTGAAGCTTTCTTT. Protein: CASNNRVDTEAFF.

The rearrangement uses TRBV7-3 and TRBJ1-1; D may be TRBD1 (5 bases). Germline-derived CDR1 and CDR2 are SGHTA and FQGTGA. This CDR3 has 18 amino acids. V gave up 3 bases and J gave up 0 bases, with 20 bases separating them. The chain's CDR3 is CASSFRLTDNTLNTEAFF. CDR3 nucleotides: TGTGCCAGCAGCTTTCGTTTGACGGACAACACCCTGAACACTGAAGCTTTCTTT. Full variable domain (remainder filled in from reference TRBV7-3 and TRBJ1-1): GAGVSQTPSNKVTEKGKYVELRCDPISGHTALYWYRQSLGQGPEFLIYFQGTGAADDSGLPNDRFFAVRPEGSVSTLKIQRTERGDSAVYLCASSFRLTDNTLNTEAFFGQGTRLTVV.

Remarks on this clone: A junction end diverges from the germline sequence, so it may reflect a read error. This chain joins TRBV7-9 and TRBJ1-2, with a possible D match to TRBD1 (5 bases). The germline gives CDR1 SEHNR, CDR2 FQNEAQ (reference sequence). This CDR3 comprises 16 residues. The CDR3 DNA reads as TGTTCCAGCAGCTTAGATCTGCTCAGGGCCCCTTCGGGCTACACCTTC. Translated, it gives CSSSLDLLRAPSGYTF.

The chain joins TRBV28 to TRBJ1-3, with TRBD1 matching over 7 bases. The V and J ends lost 10 bases and 4 bases, in that order; junction bases with no gene match: 16. The CDR3 has 16 residues. Germline V gene sequence: CDR1 MDHEN, CDR2 SYDVKM. CDR3 protein: CATHEPGQVSGNTIYF. The CDR3 nucleotides read TGTGCCACCCACGAACCCGGACAGGTATCGGGAAACACCATATATTTT.

V gene TRBV6-4 combines with J gene TRBJ2-7; 9 bases align to TRBD1. Germline V gene sequence: CDR1 MRHNA, CDR2 SNTAGT. The CDR3 totals 15 residues. V gave up 4 bases and J gave up 6 bases; unmatched junction bases: 10. This CDR3 reads CASSGDRVGLGEQYF. CDR3 nucleotide sequence: TGTGCCAGCAGTGGGGACAGGGTAGGTCTCGGCGAGCAGTACTTC.

This clone showed up just a few times. V and J are TRBV7-2 and TRBJ2-7; 9 nucleotides line up with TRBD2. Germline V lookup: CDR1 SGHTA, CDR2 FQGNSA. The CDR3 loop spans 15 amino acids. V was clipped by 1 base and J by 2 bases; unmatched bases: 3. The chain's CDR3 is CASSLDLAGAYEQYF. CDR3 in DNA: TGTGCCAGCAGCTTAGACTTAGCGGGAGCCTACGAGCAGTACTTC. The full variable domain, in which reference TRBV7-2 and TRBJ2-7 provide the parts outside the CDR3, is GAGVSQSPSNKVTEKGKDVELRCDPISGHTALYWYRQSLGQGLEFLIYFQGNSAPDKSGLPSDRFSAERTGGSVSTLTIQRTQQEDSAVYLCASSLDLAGAYEQYFGPGTRLTVT.

This chain links TRBV7-2 with TRBJ2-7; 7 bases are a match to TRBD1. The germline V gene has CDR1 SGHTA and CDR2 FQGNSA. J gave up 6 bases and V 7 bases, and 12 bases lay outside the gene matches. The CDR3 has 14 amino acids. DNA of the CDR3: TGTGCCAGCACCCAGACAGGGTTAATTGGCGAGCAGTACTTC. This encodes CASTQTGLIGEQYF.

The chain has TRBV2 and TRBJ2-7, with 7 bases aligning to TRBD1. CDR1 is SNHLY and CDR2 is FYNNEI in the germline V gene. Trimming at V came to 10 bases and at J to 3 bases, leaving 6 bases not matched to a gene. This CDR3 contains 12 residues. The CDR3 nucleotides are TGTGCCACCACCGGGACAGTCTACGAGCAGTACTTC. Its protein product is CATTGTVYEQYF.